The present T cell receptor beta chain was sequenced within a study of cytomegalovirus exposure and HLA in healthy donors. Looking at the study overall: Counted in an early data release were about 85 million unique TCRs from HLA-typed donors.

Germline V CDR1 and CDR2: GTSNPN, SVGIG (reference sequence). V was pared by 3 bases and J by 5 bases, with 19 bases between. This CDR3 spans 15 amino acids. Whole-study findings and limits: TCR beta V- and J-gene trimming was later associated with a missense DCLRE1C variant. Later findings reportedly placed an Asian-associated ancestry cluster below the approximately 700-donor mean for N-insertions. Earlier analysis yielded a pattern in which most TCR beta V segments were productive about 90% or about 30% of the time.

Details on this clone: Its matching antigen is unknown.

Primers: 60 Vbeta forward and 13 Jbeta reverse. Clones were sequenced by immunoSEQ multiplex PCR, and TCRdb holds only the in-frame ones, with some missing. The sample has approximately 77,000 clones; about 73% are singletons. The TCR sequence derives from a man aged 35 to 55 in good health and CMV-seronegative. The specimen sequenced was PBMCs. The chain joins TRBV30 to TRBJ2-5; D call uncertain. CDR3 protein: CAWSTLFTGSETQYF. The CDR3 DNA is TGTGCCTGGAGCACCCTCTTTACGGGTTCGGAGACCCAGTACTTC.